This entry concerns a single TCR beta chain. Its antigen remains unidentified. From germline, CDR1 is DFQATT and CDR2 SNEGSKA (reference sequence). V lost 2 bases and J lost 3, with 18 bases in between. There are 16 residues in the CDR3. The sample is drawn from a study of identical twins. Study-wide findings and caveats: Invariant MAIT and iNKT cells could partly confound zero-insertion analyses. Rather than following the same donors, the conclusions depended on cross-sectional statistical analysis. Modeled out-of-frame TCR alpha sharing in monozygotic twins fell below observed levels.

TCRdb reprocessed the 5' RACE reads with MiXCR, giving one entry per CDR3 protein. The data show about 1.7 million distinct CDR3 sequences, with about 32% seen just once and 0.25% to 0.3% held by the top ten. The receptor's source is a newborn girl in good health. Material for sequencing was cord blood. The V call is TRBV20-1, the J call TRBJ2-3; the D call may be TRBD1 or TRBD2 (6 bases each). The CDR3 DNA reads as TGCAGTGCTAGACGATGGCCCCGGAGGGGGACAGATACGCAGTATTTT. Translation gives CSARRWPRRGTDTQYF.